This T cell receptor (beta chain) was identified in a study of T-cell reconstitution after alpha-beta-depleted transplantation in children (dated by TCRdb to between 2015 and 2016). Turning to the overall study: Using TCR repertoire profiling, the study quantitatively followed how T-cell immune reconstitution unfolded in children after TCRalphabeta/CD19-depleted allogeneic hematopoietic cell transplantation.

Library creation used PCR. For sequencing, an Illumina HiSeq 2500 was employed. To normalize quantification of the TCRbeta repertoire, the TCR libraries were built with molecular barcoding that relied on unique molecular identifiers. TCRdb trimmed public reads at Q25 via fastp, called clones via MiXCR and kept in-frame beta chains. Rows with one shared CDR3 protein collapse into an entry with the most common genes and DNA. This sample is represented by some 200,000 distinct CDR3 sequences; roughly 9% of them were singletons. Jointly, the top ten make up 5.5% to 8% of the sample. Comments on this clonotype: This receptor's antigen is unknown. Per-nucleotide qualities are absent, and no much larger clonotype sits a single base away.

V drops 2 bases and J drops 6 bases, leaving 10 bases in between. The germline V gene yields MGHRA for CDR1 and YSYEKL for CDR2. The CDR3 sequence holds 14 residues, the cysteine and phenylalanine included. Just the 42-base CDR3 DNA is kept, in frame starting at base 1. The source of this sequence is a human donor who donated a stem cell graft to a child with acute lymphoblastic leukemia. The V and J segments used are TRBV4-1 and TRBJ2-2; D gene: possibly TRBD1, on 6 matching bases. The sample here was PBMCs from the stem cell graft donor, taken from the stem cell graft. Here the CDR3 is given as CASSQNRVPGELFF. At the DNA level, the sequence is TGCGCCAGCAGCCAAAACAGGGTCCCCGGGGAGCTGTTTTTT.